The 5 T cell receptor beta chains below all came from one sample that was sequenced in a study of shared clonotypes between healthy human individuals. Clones were sequenced by immunoSEQ multiplex PCR, and TCRdb holds only the in-frame ones, with some missing. The table lists some 2,000,000 clones, approximately 94% of them singletons. Sequenced input: naive CD4+ T cells sorted from blood. Subset specified: CD45RA+ positively selected. These receptors all stem from a man younger than 30 in good health.

The chain combines TRBV7-8 with TRBJ1-1; 8 nucleotides align to TRBD1. The germline CDR1 and CDR2 sequences are SGHVS and FQNEAQ. The CDR3 is 13 residues long. The trim removed 5 bases at V and 7 bases at J, leaving 6 bases unmatched. CDR3 nucleotide sequence: TGTGCCAGCAGCCGGACAGGGAATTTTGAAGCTTTCTTT. Residues: CASSRTGNFEAFF. The complete variable domain, with remaining parts taken from reference TRBV7-8 and TRBJ1-1, reads GAGVSQSPRYKVAKRGQDVALRCDPISGHVSLFWYQQALGQGPEFLTYFQNEAQLDKSGLPSDRFFAERPEGSVSTLKIQRTQQEDSAVYLCASSRTGNFEAFFGQGTRLTVV.

The V call is TRBV9, the J call TRBJ1-4; TRBD1 is a possible D gene (5 bases). V dropped 1 base and J dropped 5 bases, with 9 bases sitting between them. Germline loops: CDR1 SGDLS, CDR2 YYNGEE. The CDR3 length is 14 residues. The CDR3 sequence is CASSVQGGNEKLFF. The DNA of the CDR3 is TGTGCCAGCAGCGTACAGGGAGGGAATGAAAAACTGTTTTTT.

The rearrangement joins TRBV7-9 to TRBJ2-1; a weak D match, TRBD1 (6 bases). The V and J ends lost 5 bases and 6 bases respectively, with 11 bases between them. Germline CDR1 is SEHNR and CDR2 is FQNEAQ (reference sequence). The CDR3 has 13 residues. The CDR3 DNA follows: TGTGCCAGCAGCCTACAGGGACCCAATGAGCAGTTCTTC. This translates into CASSLQGPNEQFF. The full variable domain, its missing parts supplied by reference TRBV7-9 and TRBJ2-1, is DTGVSQNPRHKITKRGQNVTFRCDPISEHNRLYWYRQTLGQGPEFLTYFQNEAQLEKSRLLSDRFSAERPKGSFSTLEIQRTEQGDSAMYLCASSLQGPNEQFFGPGTRLTVL.

The chain has TRBV30 and TRBJ1-5; D ambiguous. Germline V gene sequence: CDR1 GTSNPN, CDR2 SVGIG (reference sequence). Trimming stripped 3 bases from V and 3 bases from J, with 15 bases between. The CDR3 is made up of 15 amino acids. The CDR3 sequence: CAWSLGLAFNQPQHF. The DNA of the CDR3 is TGTGCCTGGAGCCTAGGGCTAGCCTTCAATCAGCCCCAGCATTTT.

The V call is TRBV5-4, the J call TRBJ2-5, with TRBD1 matching over 7 bases. This CDR3 region has 15 residues. The V gene's germline CDR1 is SGHNT and CDR2 YYREEE (reference sequence). The V and J ends lost 3 bases and 4 bases, in that order; junction bases with no gene match: 9. The CDR3 region has the DNA TGTGCCAGCAGCTCACGTACAGGGGTTGGAGAGACCCAGTACTTC. As protein: CASSSRTGVGETQYF.